This passage covers 17 T cell receptor beta chains from one sample sequenced in a study of identical twins. TCRdb reprocessed the 5' RACE reads via MiXCR and lists one record per CDR3 protein. Seen here are about 700,000 distinct CDR3 sequences, under 9% observed once, and the top ten hold roughly 0.97%. These data also formed part of another study, on yellow fever vaccine responses in identical twins.

The sample comprised PBMCs. The receptors originated from a woman aged 18-30 years in good health.

This clonotype was detected ten times or more. This sequence joins TRBV5-6 and TRBJ2-3, with D uncertain. This CDR3 comprises 14 residues. Trimming stripped 6 bases from V and 4 bases from J, with 15 bases between. The V gene's germline CDR1 is SGHDT and CDR2 YYEEEE. CDR3 in DNA: TGTGCCAGCATCCAAGCAAAGGGTGCAGATACGCAGTATTTT. Amino acid sequence: CASIQAKGADTQYF.

This sequence joins TRBV27 and TRBJ2-3; D could derive from TRBD1 or TRBD2 (5 bases each). Germline V gives CDR1 MNHEY, CDR2 SMNVEV (reference sequence). V was trimmed by 4 bases and J by 7 bases, leaving 6 bases between them. The CDR3 runs 11 residues. CDR3 coding DNA: TGTGCCAGCAGTTCGGGACATACGCAGTATTTT. Amino acid sequence: CASSSGHTQYF.

V gene TRBV28 combines with J gene TRBJ2-7, with 11 positions matching TRBD2. Germline trimming cut 5 bases from V and 2 bases from J; bases unmatched to any gene: 5. The germline CDR1 and CDR2 sequences are MDHEN and SYDVKM. The CDR3 loop spans 15 amino acids. The CDR3 protein is CASSGGLAAAYEQYF. DNA for the CDR3: TGTGCCAGCAGTGGGGGACTAGCGGCAGCCTACGAGCAGTACTTC. The full variable domain, in which reference TRBV28 and TRBJ2-7 provide the parts outside the CDR3, is DVKVTQSSRYLVKRTGEKVFLECVQDMDHENMFWYRQDPGLGLRLIYFSYDVKMKEKGDIPEGYSVSREKKERFSLILESASTNQTSMYLCASSGGLAAAYEQYFGPGTRLTVT.

The rearrangement uses TRBV11-3 and TRBJ2-1; possibly TRBD1 or TRBD2 for D (5 bases each). This CDR3 is built from 15 residues. With 1 base removed from V and 6 bases from J, the gap between germline ends came to 13 bases. CDR1 is SGHNT and CDR2 is YENEEA in the germline V gene. The CDR3 reads CASSLGGWDINEQFF. CDR3 DNA sequence: TGTGCCAGCAGCTTAGGGGGGTGGGATATCAATGAGCAGTTCTTC. Complete variable domain (other parts from reference TRBV11-3 and TRBJ2-1): EAGVVQSPRYKIIEKKQPVAFWCNPISGHNTLYWYLQNLGQGPELLIRYENEEAVDDSQLPKDRFSAERLKGVDSTLKIQPAELGDSAVYLCASSLGGWDINEQFFGPGTRLTVL.

This clonotype was recorded a few times. The chain recombines TRBV5-6 with TRBJ2-2, with 11 bases matching TRBD2. CDR3 size: 17 residues. CDR1 SGHDT and CDR2 YYEEEE come from the germline V gene. With 2 bases clipped from V and 0 bases from J, the junction kept 3 bases outside the gene matches. The CDR3 DNA reads TGTGCCAGCAGCTTTACTAGCGGGGGCCCGAACACCGGGGAGCTGTTTTTT. This translates into CASSFTSGGPNTGELFF.

V gene TRBV11-2 combines with J gene TRBJ2-5, with TRBD2 matching over 7 bases. The CDR3 runs to 14 residues. Germline CDR1 is SGHAT and CDR2 is FQNNGV. V was clipped by 5 bases and J by 4 bases; unmatched bases: 7. The CDR3 is CASSPWEGRETQYF. CDR3 coding DNA: TGTGCCAGCAGCCCGTGGGAGGGCCGAGAGACCCAGTACTTC.

The chain is built from TRBV7-2 and TRBJ2-7, with D tentatively TRBD1 (6 bases). The CDR3 extends over 13 amino acids. Germline values: CDR1 SGHTA, CDR2 FQGNSA. Trimming removed 1 base from V and 6 bases from J, with 10 bases in between. The CDR3 bases are TGTGCCAGCAGCTTAGGATGGGGGCGCGAGCAGTACTTC. This translates into CASSLGWGREQYF.

This clonotype turned up a few times. The genes are TRBV10-3 and TRBJ2-5; 10 positions match TRBD1. CDR1 and CDR2 from the germline V gene are ENHRY and SYGVKD. This CDR3 contains 15 residues. Germline trimming cut 3 bases from V and 4 bases from J; bases unmatched to any gene: 5. DNA for the CDR3: TGTGCCATCAGTGACCCGGGACAGGGGATAGAGACCCAGTACTTC. Protein sequence: CAISDPGQGIETQYF.

This clonotype was found many times. The rearrangement links TRBV6-2 or TRBV6-3 to TRBJ1-5; D not certain. The CDR3 spans 14 residues. V was pared by 5 bases and J by 9 bases, with 17 bases between. CDR1 MNHEY and CDR2 SVGEGT come from the germline V gene. The DNA of the CDR3 is TGTGCCAGCAGTGACGCCAGCCGACCGGGGCCCCAGCATTTT. Protein sequence: CASSDASRPGPQHF.

At least ten counts were recorded for this clonotype. V and J are TRBV10-3 and TRBJ2-1; 8 nucleotides line up with TRBD1. The germline gives CDR1 ENHRY, CDR2 SYGVKD. Losses at the gene ends were 6 bases for V and 3 bases for J; bases not matched to a gene: 7. This CDR3 contains 15 residues. The CDR3 DNA reads TGTGCCATCAGCTCCCAGGGGGCCTTCTACAATGAGCAGTTCTTC. It is translated as CAISSQGAFYNEQFF.

Only a few counts were recorded for this clonotype. This rearrangement joins TRBV4-3 to TRBJ2-7; the D call may be TRBD1 or TRBD2 (6 bases each). V gave up 0 bases and J gave up 5 bases, with 14 bases separating them. This CDR3 spans 15 amino acids. The germline gives CDR1 LGHNA, CDR2 YSLEER. CDR3 amino acids: CASSQEGGGGHEQYF. The CDR3 DNA follows: TGCGCCAGCAGCCAAGAAGGAGGAGGGGGGCACGAGCAGTACTTC.

The CDR3 region is CASSPGQAGELFF. The DNA of the CDR3 is TGTGCCAGCAGCCCCGGACAGGCCGGGGAGCTGTTTTTT. V is TRBV7-9 and J is TRBJ2-2, with 7 bases matching TRBD1. In germline, CDR1 is SEHNR, CDR2 FQNEAQ (reference sequence). The CDR3 has 13 amino acids. The V segment lost 5 bases and the J segment 6 bases; nucleotides outside the gene matches: 3.

This clonotype was detected many times. The CDR3 nucleotides are TGTGCCAGCAGTTTAAACTCCGGGACAGGGCTTGAGGAGACCCAGTACTTC. It codes for CASSLNSGTGLEETQYF. This rearrangement joins TRBV28 to TRBJ2-5, with 9 nucleotides matching TRBD1. The CDR3 totals 17 residues. Germline V gene sequence: CDR1 MDHEN, CDR2 SYDVKM. J lost 5 bases, V lost 2 bases, and 12 bases had no gene match.

V and J are TRBV20-1 and TRBJ2-2; D not resolved. The CDR3 runs 14 residues. Trimming cost V 2 bases and J 1 base, with 8 bases left between them. CDR1 and CDR2 from the germline V gene are DFQATT and SNEGSKA (reference sequence). Here the CDR3 DNA reads TGCAGTGCTAGACCCTTAGGGAACACCGGGGAGCTGTTTTTT. It specifies CSARPLGNTGELFF.

This chain connects TRBV5-8 to TRBJ1-1, with 9 bases fitting TRBD1. Germline CDR1 reads SGHTS; CDR2 reads YDEGEE. The trim removed 3 bases at V and 4 bases at J, leaving 7 bases unmatched. The CDR3 length is 15 residues. The CDR3 is CASSSVGQGGTEAFF. CDR3 nucleotides: TGTGCCAGCAGCTCTGTGGGACAGGGTGGCACTGAAGCTTTCTTT.

This clonotype appeared many times. The V gene is TRBV12-3 or TRBV12-4, the J gene TRBJ2-3; 9 nucleotides match TRBD2. The CDR3 runs to 17 residues. V shed 2 bases, J shed 0 bases, and the junction held 6 bases outside the gene matches. CDR3 sequence reads: CASSLFGTSGSTDTQYF. CDR3 sequence (DNA): TGTGCCAGCAGTTTATTTGGTACTAGCGGGAGCACAGATACGCAGTATTTT.

The CDR3 region is CSASNFPTF. In nucleotides, the CDR3 is TGCAGTGCTAGTAACTTCCCCACCTTC. The chain recombines TRBV20-1 with TRBJ1-2; D is unclear. The CDR3 totals 9 residues. Germline CDR1 is DFQATT and CDR2 is SNEGSKA (reference sequence). V lost 3 bases to trimming and J lost 13 bases, with 9 bases between them.